A selection of T cell receptor beta chains follows, all from one sample in a study of cytomegalovirus exposure and HLA in healthy donors. Sequenced by immunoSEQ multiplex PCR; TCRdb stores in-frame clones only, minus some. The sample holds 100,000 to 150,000 clones; roughly 79% are singletons and the top ten take around 1.5%. Sequenced input: PBMCs. Receptors were obtained from a woman between 18 and 30 years old in good health and CMV-seronegative. Both conserved end residues are part of each CDR3. The D gene is left open where the match is weak. Rows may omit the clone size; those that give it use once, few, many or a size class.

J gene: TRBJ2-7; D gene: TRBD2; clone size: .; V gene: TRBV7-8; CDR3 DNA: TGTGCCAGCAGGACTAGCGGACGCTACGAGCAGTACTTC; CDR3 protein: CASRTSGRYEQYF
J gene: TRBJ1-5; D gene: .; clone size: .; V gene: TRBV5-5; CDR3 DNA: TGTGCCAGCAGCTTGGGACTGCCGAATCAGCCCCAGCATTTT; CDR3 protein: CASSLGLPNQPQHF
J gene: TRBJ1-1; D gene: TRBD1; clone size: few; V gene: TRBV27; CDR3 DNA: TGTGCCAGCAGTTTATCGGGACAGGGCGGGGCTGAAGCTTTCTTT; CDR3 protein: CASSLSGQGGAEAFF
J gene: TRBJ2-7; D gene: .; clone size: once; V gene: TRBV6-1; CDR3 DNA: TGTGCCAGCAGTGAAGAGGACGGAGGGCCCTACGAGCAGTACTTC; CDR3 protein: CASSEEDGGPYEQYF
J gene: TRBJ1-4; D gene: TRBD1; clone size: .; V gene: TRBV2; CDR3 DNA: TGTGCCAGCAGTCCGGGACAGGGGCTAACTAATGAAAAACTGTTTTTT; CDR3 protein: CASSPGQGLTNEKLFF
J gene: TRBJ2-1; D gene: .; clone size: .; V gene: TRBV6-5; CDR3 DNA: TGTGCCAGCAGTTCCCCCCAGCGGATAAAGAATGAGCAGTTCTTC; CDR3 protein: CASSSPQRIKNEQFF
J gene: TRBJ2-7; D gene: .; clone size: .; V gene: TRBV7-9; CDR3 DNA: TGTGCCAGCAGCGTCCCATTGTCCTCCTTCACTTACGAGCAGTACTTC; CDR3 protein: CASSVPLSSFTYEQYF
J gene: TRBJ2-7; D gene: .; clone size: .; V gene: TRBV5-1; CDR3 DNA: TGCGCCAGCAGCTTGGTACAGGAGTCCGAGCAGTACTTC; CDR3 protein: CASSLVQESEQYF
J gene: TRBJ1-2; D gene: TRBD1; clone size: .; V gene: TRBV14; CDR3 DNA: TGTGCCAGCAGCCCCTCCGGGACAGGGTATGGCTACACCTTC; CDR3 protein: CASSPSGTGYGYTF
J gene: TRBJ2-5; D gene: TRBD2; clone size: .; V gene: TRBV5-1; CDR3 DNA: TGCGCCAGCACCCAGGGCGGGAGCGGGAGAGAGACCCAGTACTTC; CDR3 protein: CASTQGGSGRETQYF
J gene: TRBJ2-3; D gene: .; clone size: .; V gene: TRBV9; CDR3 DNA: TGTGCCAGCAGCGTAGGGGCCGGGAACACAGATACGCAGTATTTT; CDR3 protein: CASSVGAGNTDTQYF
J gene: TRBJ1-1; D gene: .; clone size: .; V gene: TRBV5-1; CDR3 DNA: TGCGCCAGCAGCCCGCTGGGCCCTGCCATGAACACTGAAGCTTTCTTT; CDR3 protein: CASSPLGPAMNTEAFF
J gene: TRBJ2-5; D gene: TRBD2; clone size: .; V gene: TRBV7-9; CDR3 DNA: TGTGCCAGCAGCTTACTCGCGGGAGAGGAGACCCAGTACTTC; CDR3 protein: CASSLLAGEETQYF
J gene: TRBJ1-1; D gene: .; clone size: .; V gene: TRBV30; CDR3 DNA: TGTGCCTGGAGTGCACACCCCGCGGAATCGACTGAAGCTTTCTTT; CDR3 protein: CAWSAHPAESTEAFF
J gene: TRBJ1-2; D gene: TRBD1; clone size: .; V gene: TRBV29-1; CDR3 DNA: TGCAGCGTTGAAGTCGTCTCGCTGGGACAGGGGAACTATGGCTACACCTTC; CDR3 protein: CSVEVVSLGQGNYGYTF
J gene: TRBJ2-1; D gene: .; clone size: .; V gene: TRBV7-8; CDR3 DNA: TGTGCCAGCAGCTTAGCGCAGCGGAGAGCCCCCTTCAAAGTGTTCTTC; CDR3 protein: CASSLAQRRAPFKVFF
J gene: TRBJ2-5; D gene: TRBD2; clone size: .; V gene: TRBV2; CDR3 DNA: TGTGCCAGCAGTGAATCTTTCGGCGGGAGGGCCGGGGAGACCCAGTACTTC; CDR3 protein: CASSESFGGRAGETQYF
J gene: TRBJ1-4; D gene: .; clone size: .; V gene: TRBV5-4; CDR3 DNA: TGTGCCAGCAGCCCCGGGGGGGCTAATGAAAAACTGTTTTTT; CDR3 protein: CASSPGGANEKLFF
J gene: TRBJ2-2; D gene: TRBD2; clone size: .; V gene: TRBV30; CDR3 DNA: TGTGCCTGGAGGGGACTATTGAACACCGGGGAGCTGTTTTTT; CDR3 protein: CAWRGLLNTGELFF
J gene: TRBJ2-1; D gene: TRBD2; clone size: few; V gene: TRBV30; CDR3 DNA: TGTGCCTGGGGGGGAGCGGGAGGGGTTAATGAGCAGTTCTTC; CDR3 protein: CAWGGAGGVNEQFF
J gene: TRBJ1-4; D gene: .; clone size: .; V gene: TRBV6-4; CDR3 DNA: TGTGCCAGCAGTGGCGACAGAGTCCCTAATGAAAAACTGTTTTTT; CDR3 protein: CASSGDRVPNEKLFF
J gene: TRBJ1-5; D gene: .; clone size: .; V gene: TRBV30; CDR3 DNA: TGTGCCTGGAGTGCAACACGGGGTCAGCCCCAGCATTTT; CDR3 protein: CAWSATRGQPQHF
J gene: TRBJ1-6; D gene: TRBD1; clone size: .; V gene: TRBV2; CDR3 DNA: TGTGCCAGCAGTTTTCGCAGGGGGCAAGATTCACCCCTCCACTTT; CDR3 protein: CASSFRRGQDSPLHF
J gene: TRBJ2-1; D gene: .; clone size: .; V gene: TRBV5-4; CDR3 DNA: TGTGCCAGCAGCCCCCGAGGGAGAAAGTATGAGCAGTTCTTC; CDR3 protein: CASSPRGRKYEQFF
J gene: TRBJ2-7; D gene: TRBD1; clone size: .; V gene: TRBV25-1; CDR3 DNA: TGTGCCAGCAGTGGTCTCGGGACAGCGAGCTACGAGCAGTACTTC; CDR3 protein: CASSGLGTASYEQYF
J gene: TRBJ2-1; D gene: .; clone size: .; V gene: TRBV19; CDR3 DNA: TGTGCCAGTAGTATAAGCGTCAGGGAGGACAATGAGCAGTTCTTC; CDR3 protein: CASSISVREDNEQFF
J gene: TRBJ1-1; D gene: .; clone size: .; V gene: TRBV29-1; CDR3 DNA: TGCAGCGTTGAATCGGGTTTGAACACTGAAGCTTTCTTT; CDR3 protein: CSVESGLNTEAFF
J gene: TRBJ1-1; D gene: .; clone size: .; V gene: TRBV5-1; CDR3 DNA: TGCGCCAGCAGCTTGGGCAGACTTTTCACTGAAGCTTTCTTT; CDR3 protein: CASSLGRLFTEAFF
J gene: TRBJ1-2; D gene: .; clone size: few; V gene: TRBV7-9; CDR3 DNA: TGTGCCAGCAGCTCCTTTGAGAATGCTAACTATGGCTACACCTTC; CDR3 protein: CASSSFENANYGYTF
J gene: TRBJ2-1; D gene: TRBD2; clone size: few; V gene: TRBV6-1; CDR3 DNA: TGTGCCAGCACCCCCTGGACTAGCGGGGGCCATGAGCAGTTCTTC; CDR3 protein: CASTPWTSGGHEQFF
J gene: TRBJ2-3; D gene: .; clone size: .; V gene: TRBV18; CDR3 DNA: TGTGCCAGCTCACCGAGTCCAGGGGCAGATACGCAGTATTTT; CDR3 protein: CASSPSPGADTQYF
J gene: TRBJ2-1; D gene: TRBD2; clone size: few; V gene: TRBV5-1; CDR3 DNA: TGCGCCAGCAGCTTGGAAGCGGGAGGAGTCCACAATGAGCAGTTCTTC; CDR3 protein: CASSLEAGGVHNEQFF
J gene: TRBJ2-5; D gene: .; clone size: few; V gene: TRBV7-2; CDR3 DNA: TGTGCCAGCAGCTTGATGGGGGGAACCCAGGAGACCCAGTACTTC; CDR3 protein: CASSLMGGTQETQYF